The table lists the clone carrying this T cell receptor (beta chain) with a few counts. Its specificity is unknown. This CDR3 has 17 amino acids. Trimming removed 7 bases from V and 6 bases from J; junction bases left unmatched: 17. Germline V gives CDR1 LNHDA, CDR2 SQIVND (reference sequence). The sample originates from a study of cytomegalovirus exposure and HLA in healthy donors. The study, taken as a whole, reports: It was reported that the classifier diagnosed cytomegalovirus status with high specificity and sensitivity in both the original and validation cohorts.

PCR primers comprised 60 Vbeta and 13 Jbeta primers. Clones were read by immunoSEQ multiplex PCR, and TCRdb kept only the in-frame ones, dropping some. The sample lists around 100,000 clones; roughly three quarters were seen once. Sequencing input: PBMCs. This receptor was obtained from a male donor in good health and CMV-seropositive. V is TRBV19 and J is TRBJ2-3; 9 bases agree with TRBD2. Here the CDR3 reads CASMRRTSGRPTDTQYF. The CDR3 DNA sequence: TGTGCCAGTATGAGGAGAACGAGCGGGAGGCCTACGGATACGCAGTATTTT.